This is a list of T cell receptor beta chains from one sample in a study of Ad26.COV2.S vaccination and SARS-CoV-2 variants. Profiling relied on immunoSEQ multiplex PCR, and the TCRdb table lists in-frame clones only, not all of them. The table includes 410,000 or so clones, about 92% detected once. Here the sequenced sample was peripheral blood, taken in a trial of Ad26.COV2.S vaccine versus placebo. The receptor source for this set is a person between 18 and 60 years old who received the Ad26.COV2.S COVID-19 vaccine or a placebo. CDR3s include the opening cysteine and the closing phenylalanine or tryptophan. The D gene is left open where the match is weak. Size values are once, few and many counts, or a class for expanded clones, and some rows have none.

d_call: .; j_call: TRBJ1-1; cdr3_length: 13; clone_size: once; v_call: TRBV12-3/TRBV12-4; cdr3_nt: TGTGCCAGCAGCTCAGGGCCGGGGACTGAAGCTTTCTTT; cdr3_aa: CASSSGPGTEAFF
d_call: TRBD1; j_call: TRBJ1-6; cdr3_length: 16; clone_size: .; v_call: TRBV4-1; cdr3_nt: TGCGCCAGCAGCCAGCCCGGGACAGGGTTAAATTCACCCCTCCACTTT; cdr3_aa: CASSQPGTGLNSPLHF
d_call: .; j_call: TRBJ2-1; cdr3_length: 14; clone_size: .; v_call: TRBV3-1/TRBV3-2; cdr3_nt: TGTGCCAGCAGCCATACCGGGCAAGCAGATGAGCAGTTCTTC; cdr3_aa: CASSHTGQADEQFF
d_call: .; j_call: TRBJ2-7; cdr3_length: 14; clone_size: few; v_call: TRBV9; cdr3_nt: TGTGCCAGCAGCCCAATCGGGGCGTCAGCGGAGCAGTACTTC; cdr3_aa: CASSPIGASAEQYF
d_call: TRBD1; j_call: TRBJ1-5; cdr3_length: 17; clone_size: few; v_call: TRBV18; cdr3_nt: TGTGCCAGCTCACATAAAGGCACAGGGGGCGGCGGTCAGCCCCAGCATTTT; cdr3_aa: CASSHKGTGGGGQPQHF
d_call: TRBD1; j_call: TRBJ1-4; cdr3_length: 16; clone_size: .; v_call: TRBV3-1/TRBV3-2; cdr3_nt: TGTGCCAGCAGCCAAGATCGGGGGACAGCAAATGAAAAACTGTTTTTT; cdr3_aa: CASSQDRGTANEKLFF
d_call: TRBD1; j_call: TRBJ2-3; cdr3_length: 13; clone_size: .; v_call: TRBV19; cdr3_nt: TGTGCCAGTAGTAAAAGACAGGGCGATACGCAGTATTTT; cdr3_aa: CASSKRQGDTQYF
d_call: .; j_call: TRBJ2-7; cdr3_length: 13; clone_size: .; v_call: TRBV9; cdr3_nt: TGTGCCAGCAGCGTCGGCGGTTCCTACGAGCAGTACTTC; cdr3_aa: CASSVGGSYEQYF
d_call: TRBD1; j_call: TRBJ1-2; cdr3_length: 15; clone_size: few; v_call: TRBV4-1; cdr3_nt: TGCGCCAGCAGCCCTAAACAGGGGGCGCCAGTTGGCTACACCTTC; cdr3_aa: CASSPKQGAPVGYTF
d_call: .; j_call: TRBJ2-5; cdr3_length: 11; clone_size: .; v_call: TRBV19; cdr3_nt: TGTGCCAGTAGTGCCAGTGAGACCCAGTACTTC; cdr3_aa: CASSASETQYF
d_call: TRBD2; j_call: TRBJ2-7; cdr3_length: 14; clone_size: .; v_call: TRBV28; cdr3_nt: TGTGCCAGCAGTTTGATAGCGGGGAAATACGAGCAGTACTTC; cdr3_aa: CASSLIAGKYEQYF
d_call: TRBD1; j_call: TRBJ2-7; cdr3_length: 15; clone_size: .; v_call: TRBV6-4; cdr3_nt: TGTGCCAGCAGTCAGGACAGGGGGCTAAACTACGAGCAGTACTTC; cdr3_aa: CASSQDRGLNYEQYF
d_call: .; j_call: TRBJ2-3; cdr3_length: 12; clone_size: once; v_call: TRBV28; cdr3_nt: TGTGCCAGCAGCGACAGCACAGATACGCAGTATTTT; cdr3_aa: CASSDSTDTQYF
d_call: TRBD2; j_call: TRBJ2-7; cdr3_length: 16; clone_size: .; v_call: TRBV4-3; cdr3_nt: TGCGCCAGCAGCCAACTAGCGGGGGGAGCCTCCTACGAGCAGTACTTC; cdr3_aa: CASSQLAGGASYEQYF
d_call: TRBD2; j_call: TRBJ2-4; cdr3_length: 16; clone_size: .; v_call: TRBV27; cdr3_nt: TGTGCCAGCAGTGAACTAGCGGGGGGGCCTCAAAACATTCAGTACTTC; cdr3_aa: CASSELAGGPQNIQYF
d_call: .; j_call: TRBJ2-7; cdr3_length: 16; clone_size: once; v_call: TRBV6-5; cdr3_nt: TGTGCCAGCAGTTACTCGAAAGGGGGAGAGCTTTACGAGCAGTACTTC; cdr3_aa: CASSYSKGGELYEQYF
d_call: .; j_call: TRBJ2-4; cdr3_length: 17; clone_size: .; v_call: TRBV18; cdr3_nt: TGTGCCAGCTCACCGACAATACATTCCTTGGCCAAAAACATTCAGTACTTC; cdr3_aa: CASSPTIHSLAKNIQYF
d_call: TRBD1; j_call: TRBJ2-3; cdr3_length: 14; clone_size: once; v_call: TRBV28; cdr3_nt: TGTGCCAGCAAACGGACAGGGCCCACAGATACGCAGTATTTT; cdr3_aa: CASKRTGPTDTQYF